A selection of T cell receptor beta chains follows, all from one sample in a study of technical replicates of blood from four donors. Libraries were prepared by immunoSEQ multiplex PCR; TCRdb keeps only in-frame clonotypes and omits some of them. The data show more than 90,000 clones, 85% to 95% seen once. Sequences were obtained from T cells isolated from PBMCs. These TCRs come from a human donor in good health. The CDR3 runs from the conserved cysteine through the conserved F or W. Fields, in order: J gene, V gene, CDR3 protein.

>TRBJ2-3|TRBV5-1
CASSSKLAGVEDTQYF
>TRBJ2-3|TRBV13
CASSRGRAFTDTQYF
>TRBJ2-1|TRBV29-1
CSARVWAPGNEQFF
>TRBJ2-5|TRBV2
CASSELAGVQETQYF
>TRBJ2-7|TRBV7-2
CASRFRPGQGAHEQYF
>TRBJ1-4|TRBV10-2
CASRGQINEKLFF
>TRBJ2-3|TRBV5-6
CASTLGLATDTQYF
>TRBJ1-2|TRBV5-6
CASTKIHRDTRGYTF
>TRBJ2-1|TRBV7-2
CASSLGVNNEQFF
>TRBJ1-1|TRBV30
CAWREQATGIF
>TRBJ2-6|TRBV7-2
CASSLIPEVAGANVLTF
>TRBJ1-5|TRBV6-1
CASSVRDNQPQHF
>-|TRBV4-1
CASSQDGPGWYASEQYF
>TRBJ1-1|TRBV5-4
CASSLAVNTEAFF
>TRBJ2-3|TRBV9
CASHLGQGRADTQYF
>TRBJ1-1|TRBV19
CASNYARGPEAFF
>TRBJ1-2|TRBV18
CASSPDSNYGYTF
>TRBJ2-3|TRBV15
CATSASNTGRAQYF
>TRBJ1-1|TRBV20-1
CSARSGTEAFF
>TRBJ2-1|TRBV9
CASSRREERVNNEQFF
>TRBJ2-5|TRBV18
CASSPGLAGRGQETQYF
>TRBJ1-5|TRBV5-6
CASSNRGASNQPQHF
>TRBJ2-2|TRBV5-1
CASRYGVPAGTGELFF
>TRBJ1-1|TRBV6-5
CARAHRGPGTEAFF
>TRBJ1-5|TRBV12-1
CASSLERSGRYQPQHF
>TRBJ2-1|TRBV9
CASSEAAGTSTNEQFF
>TRBJ1-1|TRBV5-4
CASSPGQGEVTEAFF
>TRBJ2-7|TRBV4-2
CASSHVWQRADEQYF
>TRBJ2-7|TRBV6-1
CASSDSQGALDEQYF
>TRBJ1-5|TRBV6-6
CASSYSSGSDRAQHF
>TRBJ2-7|TRBV28
CASSGTLERSYEQYF
>TRBJ1-2|TRBV9
CASRGQGNYGYTF
>TRBJ1-2|TRBV11-2
CASSLHRGPPAIYGYTF
>TRBJ1-1|TRBV27
CASSINRGTTEAFF
>TRBJ2-7|TRBV28
CASSPDRGREQYF
>TRBJ1-1|TRBV6-5
CASSYSVEGIAEAFF
>TRBJ1-4|TRBV28
CASSPQSTNEKLFF
>TRBJ2-2|TRBV9
CASSAPLEKYTGELFF
>TRBJ1-4|TRBV7-9
CASSLNSNEKLFF
>TRBJ2-2|TRBV7-9
CASSVARDRRTGELFF
>TRBJ1-2|TRBV4-2
CASSQVQGGSNYGYTF
>TRBJ2-3|TRBV11-1
CASSLARSGSTDTQYF
>TRBJ1-1|TRBV7-9
CASSSRWGQALNTEAFF
>TRBJ1-2|TRBV7-9
CASSAWPGHLYYGYTF
>TRBJ1-1|TRBV9
CASSLGTSSSEAFF
>TRBJ2-1|TRBV7-9
CASSFLAVAYNEQFF
>TRBJ1-4|TRBV7-9
CASSSRATNEKLFF
>TRBJ2-3|TRBV9
CASSYSGRLADTQYF
>TRBJ1-5|TRBV5-6
CASSPWQGVNQPQHF
>TRBJ1-4|TRBV15
CATSRDRGEKLFF
>TRBJ2-4|TRBV19
CASSISDSDIQYF
>TRBJ2-1|TRBV9
CASSVGLADSYNEQFF
>TRBJ2-1|TRBV7-9
CASGLWGQDNEQFF